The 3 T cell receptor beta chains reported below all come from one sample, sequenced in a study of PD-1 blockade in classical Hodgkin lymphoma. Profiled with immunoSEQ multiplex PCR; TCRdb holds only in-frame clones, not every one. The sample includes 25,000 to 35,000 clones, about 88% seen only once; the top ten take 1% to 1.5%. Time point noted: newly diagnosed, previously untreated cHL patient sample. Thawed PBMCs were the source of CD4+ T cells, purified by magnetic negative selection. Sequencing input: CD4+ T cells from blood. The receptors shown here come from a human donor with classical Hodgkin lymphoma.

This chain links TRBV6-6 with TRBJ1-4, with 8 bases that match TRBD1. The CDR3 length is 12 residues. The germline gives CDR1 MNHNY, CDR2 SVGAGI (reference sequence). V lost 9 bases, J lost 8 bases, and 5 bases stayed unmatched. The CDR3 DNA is TGTGCCAGTCAGGGGGCTGGAGAAAAACTGTTTTTT. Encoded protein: CASQGAGEKLFF.

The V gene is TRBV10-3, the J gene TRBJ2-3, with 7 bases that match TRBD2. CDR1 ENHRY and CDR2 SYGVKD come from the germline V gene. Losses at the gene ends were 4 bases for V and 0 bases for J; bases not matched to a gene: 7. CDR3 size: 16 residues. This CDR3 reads CAISGLAVTSTDTQYF. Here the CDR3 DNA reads TGTGCCATCAGTGGGCTAGCGGTCACTAGCACAGATACGCAGTATTTT.

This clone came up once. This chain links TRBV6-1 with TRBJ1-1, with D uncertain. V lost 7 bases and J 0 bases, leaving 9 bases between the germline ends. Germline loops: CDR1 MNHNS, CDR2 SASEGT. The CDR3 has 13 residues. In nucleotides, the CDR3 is TGTGCCAGCACCCGAGGGATGAACACTGAAGCTTTCTTT. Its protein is CASTRGMNTEAFF.